This T cell receptor beta chain originates from a study of control samples from healthy donors and cancer patients. Clones were read by immunoSEQ multiplex PCR, and TCRdb kept only the in-frame ones, dropping some. The table includes a few hundred thousand clones, 80% to 95% detected once. The V and J ends lost 2 bases and 6 bases, in that order; junction bases with no gene match: 6. The CDR3 contains 14 residues. Germline CDR1 reads MDHEN; CDR2 reads SYDVKM. Sequenced material: PBMCs. The chain is built from TRBV28 and TRBJ1-2, with 7 bases identical to TRBD1. The sequence derives from a man aged 40-55 years with head and neck cancer. This CDR3 reads CASSLGGGADGYTF. CDR3 bases: TGTGCCAGCAGTTTAGGAGGGGGCGCCGATGGCTACACCTTC.